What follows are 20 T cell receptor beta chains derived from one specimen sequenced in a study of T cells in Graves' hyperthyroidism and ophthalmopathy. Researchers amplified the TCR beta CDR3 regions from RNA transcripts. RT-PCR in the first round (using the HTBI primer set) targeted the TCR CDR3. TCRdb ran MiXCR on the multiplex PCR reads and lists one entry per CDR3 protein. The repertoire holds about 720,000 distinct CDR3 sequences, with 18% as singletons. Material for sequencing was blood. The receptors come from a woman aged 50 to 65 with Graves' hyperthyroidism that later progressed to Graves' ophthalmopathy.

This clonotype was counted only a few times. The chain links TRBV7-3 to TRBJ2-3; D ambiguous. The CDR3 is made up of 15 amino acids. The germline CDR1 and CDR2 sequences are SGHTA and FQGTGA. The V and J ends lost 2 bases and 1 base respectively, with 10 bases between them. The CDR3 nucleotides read TGTGCCAGCAGCTTAGACGGATACCGCACAGATACGCAGTATTTT. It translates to CASSLDGYRTDTQYF.

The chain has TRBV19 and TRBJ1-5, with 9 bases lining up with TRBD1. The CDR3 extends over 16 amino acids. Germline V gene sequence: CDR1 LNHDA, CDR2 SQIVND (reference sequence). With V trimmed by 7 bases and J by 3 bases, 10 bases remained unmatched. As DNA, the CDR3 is TGTGCCAGTACCCCGGTGGGACAGGGCTACAATCAGCCCCAGCATTTT. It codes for CASTPVGQGYNQPQHF. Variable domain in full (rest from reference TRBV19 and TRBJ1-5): DGGITQSPKYLFRKEGQNVTLSCEQNLNHDAMYWYRQDPGQGLRLIYYSQIVNDFQKGDIAEGYSVSREKKESFPLTVTSAQKNPTAFYLCASTPVGQGYNQPQHFGDGTRLSIL.

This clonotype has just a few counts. Here the CDR3 DNA reads TGCAGCGTCAAACAGGGTGGGGCCGGGGAGCTGTTTTTT. Amino acid sequence: CSVKQGGAGELFF. The chain is built from TRBV29-1 and TRBJ2-2; D may be TRBD1 (6 bases). V lost 6 bases, J lost 6 bases, and 14 bases lay in between. The CDR3 loop spans 13 amino acids. CDR1 and CDR2 from the germline V gene are SQVTM and ANQGSEA.

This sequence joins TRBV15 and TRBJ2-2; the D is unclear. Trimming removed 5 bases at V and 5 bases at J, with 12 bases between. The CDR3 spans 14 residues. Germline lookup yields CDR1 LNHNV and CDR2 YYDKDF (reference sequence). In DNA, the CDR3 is TGTGCCACCAGCCGAAATCGACGGACCGGGGAGCTGTTTTTT. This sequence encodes CATSRNRRTGELFF.

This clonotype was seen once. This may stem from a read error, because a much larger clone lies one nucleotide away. In nucleotides, the CDR3 is TGTGCCACCAGTTTATATAGGGATCAGCCCCAGCATTTT. Translation: CATSLYRDQPQHF. The V and J genes are TRBV12-3 or TRBV12-4 and TRBJ1-5; unclear D gene. The CDR3 totals 13 residues.

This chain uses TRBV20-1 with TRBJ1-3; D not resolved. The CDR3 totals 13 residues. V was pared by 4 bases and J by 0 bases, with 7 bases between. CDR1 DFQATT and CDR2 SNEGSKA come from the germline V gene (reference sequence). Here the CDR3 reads CSATGISGNTIYF. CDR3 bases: TGCAGTGCTACAGGTATCTCTGGAAACACCATATATTTT.

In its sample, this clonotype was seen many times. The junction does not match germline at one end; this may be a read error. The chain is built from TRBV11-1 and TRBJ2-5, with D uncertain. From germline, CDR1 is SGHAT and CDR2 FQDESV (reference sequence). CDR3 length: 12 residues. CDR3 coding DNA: TGTGCCAGCAGCCGACCCCAAGGGACCCAGTACTTC. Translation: CASSRPQGTQYF.

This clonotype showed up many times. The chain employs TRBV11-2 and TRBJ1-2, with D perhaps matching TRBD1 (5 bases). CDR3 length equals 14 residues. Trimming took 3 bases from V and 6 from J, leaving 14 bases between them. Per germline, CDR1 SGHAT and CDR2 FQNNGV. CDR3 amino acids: CASSFPDSSDGYTF. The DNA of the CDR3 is TGTGCCAGCAGCTTCCCCGACAGCAGCGATGGCTACACCTTC. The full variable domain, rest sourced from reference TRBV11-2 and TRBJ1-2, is EAGVAQSPRYKIIEKRQSVAFWCNPISGHATLYWYQQILGQGPKLLIQFQNNGVVDDSQLPKDRFSAERLKGVDSTLKIQPAKLEDSAVYLCASSFPDSSDGYTFGSGTRLTVV.

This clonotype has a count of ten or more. CDR3 sequence (DNA): TGTGCCAGCAGTTACTCGGCAGGGGAGACTGAAGCTTTCTTT. This gives the protein CASSYSAGETEAFF. The chain recombines TRBV6-6 with TRBJ1-1, with a weak D call TRBD1 (6 bases). The CDR3 covers 14 residues. With 0 bases removed from V and 5 bases from J, the gap between germline ends came to 10 bases. Looked up from germline, CDR1 is MNHNY and CDR2 is SVGAGI (reference sequence).

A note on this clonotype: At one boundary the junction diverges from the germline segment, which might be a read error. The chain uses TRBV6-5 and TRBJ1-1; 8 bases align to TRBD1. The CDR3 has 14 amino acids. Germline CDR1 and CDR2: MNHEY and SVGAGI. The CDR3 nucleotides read TGTACCAGCAGTTACTCGAACGCAGGGGGCATGGCTTTCTTT. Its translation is CTSSYSNAGGMAFF.

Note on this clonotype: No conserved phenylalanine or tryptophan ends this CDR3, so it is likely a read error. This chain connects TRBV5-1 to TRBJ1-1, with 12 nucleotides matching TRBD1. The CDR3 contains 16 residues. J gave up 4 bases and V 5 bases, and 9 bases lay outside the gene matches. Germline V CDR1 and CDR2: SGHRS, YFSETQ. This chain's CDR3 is CASSSRDRGPGTEAFL. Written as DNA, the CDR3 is TGCGCCAGCAGTTCCCGGGACAGGGGGCCAGGCACTGAAGCTTTCCTT.

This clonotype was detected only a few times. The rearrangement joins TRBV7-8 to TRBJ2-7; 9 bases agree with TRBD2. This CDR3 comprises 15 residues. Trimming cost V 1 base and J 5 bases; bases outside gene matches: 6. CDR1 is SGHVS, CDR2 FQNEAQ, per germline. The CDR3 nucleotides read TGTGCCAGCAGCTTAGGGGTAGCGGGGGAACACGAGCAGTACTTC. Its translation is CASSLGVAGEHEQYF. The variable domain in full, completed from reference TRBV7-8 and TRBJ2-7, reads GAGVSQSPRYKVAKRGQDVALRCDPISGHVSLFWYQQALGQGPEFLTYFQNEAQLDKSGLPSDRFFAERPEGSVSTLKIQRTQQEDSAVYLCASSLGVAGEHEQYFGPGTRLTVT.

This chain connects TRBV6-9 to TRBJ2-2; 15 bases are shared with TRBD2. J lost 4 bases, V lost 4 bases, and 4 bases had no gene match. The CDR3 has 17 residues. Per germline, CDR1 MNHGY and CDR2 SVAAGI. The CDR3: CASSWTSGGASTGELFF. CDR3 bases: TGTGCCAGCAGTTGGACTAGCGGGGGGGCTAGCACCGGGGAGCTGTTTTTT.

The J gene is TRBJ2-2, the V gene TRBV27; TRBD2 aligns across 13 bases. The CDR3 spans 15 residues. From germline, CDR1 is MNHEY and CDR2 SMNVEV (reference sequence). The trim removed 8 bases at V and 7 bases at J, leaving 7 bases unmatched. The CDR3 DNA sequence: TGTGCCAGCTCGACCGGGACTAGCGGGAACGGGGAGCTGTTTTTT. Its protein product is CASSTGTSGNGELFF.

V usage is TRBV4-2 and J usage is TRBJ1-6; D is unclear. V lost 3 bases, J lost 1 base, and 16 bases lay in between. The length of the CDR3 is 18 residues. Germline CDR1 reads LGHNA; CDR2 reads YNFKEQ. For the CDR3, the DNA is TGTGCCAGCAGCCAGGGAGCGCCCCAGTCGTCCTATAATTCACCCCTCCACTTT. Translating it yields CASSQGAPQSSYNSPLHF.

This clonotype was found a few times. The CDR3 here is CASNRPSTLYLSTDTQYF. The CDR3 DNA reads as TGTGCCAGCAACCGACCCTCGACCCTTTACCTTAGCACAGATACGCAGTATTTT. This chain joins TRBV7-3 and TRBJ2-3; unclear D gene. The germline CDR1 and CDR2 sequences are SGHTA and FQGTGA. This CDR3 has 18 amino acids. Trimming removed 7 bases from V and 0 bases from J, with 23 bases in between.

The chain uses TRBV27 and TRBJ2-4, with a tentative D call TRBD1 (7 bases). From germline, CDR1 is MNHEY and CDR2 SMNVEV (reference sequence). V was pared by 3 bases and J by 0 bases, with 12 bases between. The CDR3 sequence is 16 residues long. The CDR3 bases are TGTGCCAGCAGTTTCGACAGGGAGGCAGCCAAAAACATTCAGTACTTC. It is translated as CASSFDREAAKNIQYF.

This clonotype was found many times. The DNA of the CDR3 is TGTGCCAGCAGCTTAGGGACTAGCGTCGAGACCCAGTACTTC. This encodes CASSLGTSVETQYF. The J gene is TRBJ2-5, the V gene TRBV7-8, with 9 nucleotides matching TRBD2. The CDR3 covers 14 residues. Germline CDR1 SGHVS, CDR2 FQNEAQ. The junction had 2 bases not matched to a gene; V was cut back by 1 base and J by 5 bases.

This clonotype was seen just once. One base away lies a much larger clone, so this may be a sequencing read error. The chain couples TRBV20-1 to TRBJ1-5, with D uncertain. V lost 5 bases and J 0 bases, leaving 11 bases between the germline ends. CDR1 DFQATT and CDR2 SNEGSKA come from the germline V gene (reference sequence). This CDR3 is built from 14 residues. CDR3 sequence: CSAGSCDSNQPQHF. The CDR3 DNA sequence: TGCAGTGCTGGCAGTTGTGATAGCAATCAGCCCCAGCATTTT.

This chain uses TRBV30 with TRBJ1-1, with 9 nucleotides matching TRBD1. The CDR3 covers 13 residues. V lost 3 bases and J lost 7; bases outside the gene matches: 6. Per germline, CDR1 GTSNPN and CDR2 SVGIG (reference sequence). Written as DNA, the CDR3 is TGTGCCTGGAGCCGGGACAGGGCCAGTGAAGCTTTCTTT. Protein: CAWSRDRASEAFF.